The subject of this entry is one T cell receptor (beta chain). Its antigen is undetermined. PCR primers comprised 60 Vbeta and 13 Jbeta primers. TCRdb keeps only in-frame clones here, not all; method: immunoSEQ multiplex PCR. This sample has 190,000 or so clones, with around four fifths found just once. The CDR3 consists of 13 residues. The J segment lost 6 bases and the V segment lost 0 bases, leaving 3 bases of the junction unmatched. Germline loops: CDR1 SGHNT, CDR2 YYREEE (reference sequence). The data stem from a study of cytomegalovirus exposure and HLA in healthy donors. General study findings and limits: TRBV6-2, TRBV6-3 and some other V segments were unresolvable in 87-base-pair reads.

The sample comprised PBMCs. The clonotype was recovered from a woman in her forties or fifties in good health and CMV-seropositive. This chain uses TRBV5-4 with TRBJ2-7; 7 bases are shared with TRBD2. The CDR3 reads CASSLVGGGEQYF. The CDR3 bases are TGTGCCAGCAGCTTGGTAGGCGGGGGCGAGCAGTACTTC.